Listed below are T cell receptor beta chains from one sample, sequenced in a study of shared clonotypes between healthy human individuals. Libraries were prepared by immunoSEQ multiplex PCR; TCRdb keeps only in-frame clonotypes and omits some of them. The sample yields roughly 2,000,000 clones, 85% to 95% seen once. Sequenced sample: naive CD8+ T cells sorted from blood. The receptor source for this set is a man aged 18 to 30 in good health. The CDR3 runs from the conserved cysteine through the conserved F or W. The D gene is left open where the match is weak. Size values are once, few and many counts, or a class for expanded clones, and some rows have none.

d_call | clone_size | j_call | cdr3_length | v_call | cdr3_aa | cdr3_nt
- | - | TRBJ2-1 | 14 | TRBV13 | CASSFPSTNNEQFF | TGTGCCAGCAGCTTTCCTAGTACAAACAATGAGCAGTTCTTC
TRBD1 | - | TRBJ1-2 | 15 | TRBV28 | CASTSLRGQGYGYTF | TGTGCCAGCACCTCATTAAGGGGACAGGGGTATGGCTACACCTTC
- | - | TRBJ2-7 | 14 | TRBV11-2 | CASSHTADSYEQYF | TGTGCCAGCAGCCACACGGCAGACTCCTACGAGCAGTACTTC
TRBD1 | - | TRBJ2-7 | 13 | TRBV25-1 | CASGGQGVYEQYF | TGTGCCAGCGGAGGACAGGGCGTTTACGAGCAGTACTTC
- | - | TRBJ2-2 | 14 | TRBV5-6 | CASSFHTNTGELFF | TGTGCCAGCAGCTTCCATACGAACACCGGGGAGCTGTTTTTT
- | once | TRBJ2-3 | 12 | TRBV6-1 | CASSGGLDTQYF | TGTGCCAGCAGTGGGGGCTTAGATACGCAGTATTTT
- | - | TRBJ1-1 | 15 | TRBV9 | CASSAGGRLLTEAFF | TGTGCCAGCAGCGCCGGGGGGCGGTTACTCACTGAAGCTTTCTTT
- | - | TRBJ2-3 | 13 | TRBV5-4 | CASGSGAGYTQYF | TGTGCCAGCGGGTCAGGGGCTGGATATACGCAGTATTTT
TRBD1 | once | TRBJ1-1 | 14 | TRBV28 | CASSLGTGQGVAFF | TGTGCCAGCAGTTTGGGGACAGGGCAGGGGGTAGCTTTCTTT
- | - | TRBJ1-2 | 14 | TRBV5-4 | CASSLEGVHYGYTF | TGTGCCAGCAGCTTGGAAGGGGTCCACTATGGCTACACCTTC
TRBD1 | - | TRBJ1-1 | 14 | TRBV10-1 | CASSLDRTYTEAFF | TGCGCCAGCAGTTTGGACAGGACCTACACTGAAGCTTTCTTT
- | - | TRBJ1-6 | 14 | TRBV27 | CASTRVGGNSPLHF | TGTGCCAGCACTCGAGTGGGGGGTAATTCACCCCTCCACTTT
TRBD1 | - | TRBJ2-7 | 14 | TRBV5-1 | CASSWLGTGNEQYF | TGCGCCAGCAGCTGGCTTGGGACAGGGAACGAGCAGTACTTC
- | - | TRBJ2-7 | 15 | TRBV5-1 | CASSLAFGSSYEQYF | TGCGCCAGCAGCTTGGCCTTCGGCAGCAGCTACGAGCAGTACTTC
- | - | TRBJ2-3 | 14 | TRBV28 | CASSLVGGTDTQYF | TGTGCCAGCAGTTTGGTGGGTGGCACAGATACGCAGTATTTT
TRBD2 | - | TRBJ2-1 | 15 | TRBV4-3 | CASSPTSGSYNEQFF | TGCGCCAGCAGCCCGACTAGCGGCTCCTACAATGAGCAGTTCTTC
TRBD1 | - | TRBJ2-7 | 16 | TRBV28 | CASSLSGTGLSYEQYF | TGTGCCAGCAGTTTAAGCGGGACAGGGCTCTCCTACGAGCAGTACTTC
- | - | TRBJ2-5 | 16 | TRBV15 | CATSRGTATRGETQYF | TGTGCCACCAGCAGAGGGACAGCTACCCGTGGGGAGACCCAGTACTTC
- | - | TRBJ2-5 | 13 | TRBV28 | CASSLPWEETQYF | TGTGCCAGCAGTCTACCATGGGAGGAGACCCAGTACTTC
- | - | TRBJ2-5 | 13 | TRBV18 | CASSLLAEETQYF | TGTGCCAGCTCACTCCTCGCAGAAGAGACCCAGTACTTC
TRBD2 | - | TRBJ2-3 | 15 | TRBV27 | CASSLGGGTTDTQYF | TGTGCCAGCAGTTTAGGGGGGGGAACCACAGATACGCAGTATTTT
- | - | TRBJ2-2 | 15 | TRBV6-5 | CASSYSNPVTGELFF | TGTGCCAGCAGTTACTCGAATCCAGTGACCGGGGAGCTGTTTTTT
- | few | TRBJ2-2 | 14 | TRBV7-3 | CASSFGANTGELFF | TGTGCCAGCAGCTTTGGGGCGAACACCGGGGAGCTGTTTTTT
- | - | TRBJ1-6 | 16 | TRBV2 | CASSEGTTSYNSPLHF | TGTGCCAGCAGCGAAGGTACTACAAGTTATAATTCACCCCTCCACTTT
TRBD1 | - | TRBJ1-5 | 15 | TRBV6-4 | CASSDYDRGSLPQHF | TGTGCCAGCAGTGACTATGACAGGGGGTCCCTGCCCCAGCATTTT
- | - | TRBJ1-1 | 13 | TRBV9 | CASSVYGNTEAFF | TGTGCCAGCAGCGTATATGGGAACACTGAAGCTTTCTTT
- | once | TRBJ1-2 | 17 | TRBV7-9 | CAPSIPSVGGAGYGYTF | TGTGCCCCAAGCATCCCATCAGTTGGGGGCGCAGGCTATGGCTACACCTTC
- | - | TRBJ2-1 | 15 | TRBV7-2 | CASSLDFGVTYEQFF | TGTGCCAGCAGCTTAGACTTCGGGGTCACCTATGAGCAGTTCTTC
- | - | TRBJ2-7 | 12 | TRBV13 | CASSFGSYEQYF | TGTGCCAGCAGCTTCGGGAGCTACGAGCAGTACTTC
- | - | TRBJ1-1 | 15 | TRBV19 | CASRPDGALNTEAFF | TGTGCCAGTAGGCCCGACGGGGCGCTGAACACTGAAGCTTTCTTT
- | - | TRBJ2-7 | 14 | TRBV11-2 | CASSEDGALYEQYF | TGTGCCAGCAGCGAGGACGGGGCCCTCTACGAGCAGTACTTC
- | - | TRBJ2-7 | 14 | TRBV27 | CASSPIPGGGEQYF | TGTGCCAGCAGTCCCATTCCAGGGGGAGGCGAGCAGTACTTC